Listed here are 15 T cell receptor beta chains from one sample, sequenced in a study of T cells after yellow fever vaccination. TCRdb reprocessed the 5' RACE reads via MiXCR and lists one record per CDR3 protein. The data contain about 260,000 distinct CDR3 sequences, 10% to 15% of them singletons. Sequencing used CD4+ T cells sorted from PBMCs, obtained 45 days after the yellow fever booster vaccination. The receptors come from a man aged 30 to 45 who received the YFV17D yellow fever vaccine.

This clonotype was seen more than once but under ten times. V usage is TRBV20-1 and J usage is TRBJ2-7, with TRBD1 matching over 9 bases. CDR3 length: 14 amino acids. Trimming removed 2 bases from V and 5 bases from J; junction bases left unmatched: 7. Germline lookup yields CDR1 DFQATT and CDR2 SNEGSKA (reference sequence). The CDR3 here is CSARYRDRAHEQYF. CDR3 sequence (DNA): TGCAGTGCTAGATACCGGGACAGGGCACACGAGCAGTACTTC.

This rearrangement joins TRBV19 to TRBJ2-5; TRBD1 is a possible D gene (6 bases). This CDR3 comprises 16 residues. With 3 bases removed from V and 1 base from J, the gap between germline ends came to 15 bases. Germline V gives CDR1 LNHDA, CDR2 SQIVND (reference sequence). The CDR3 coding sequence is TGTGCCAGTAGTATTATAACCGGGACAAGCCAAGAGACCCAGTACTTC. Translation: CASSIITGTSQETQYF. Supplemented by reference TRBV19 and TRBJ2-5, the full variable domain reads DGGITQSPKYLFRKEGQNVTLSCEQNLNHDAMYWYRQDPGQGLRLIYYSQIVNDFQKGDIAEGYSVSREKKESFPLTVTSAQKNPTAFYLCASSIITGTSQETQYFGPGTRLLVL.

The rearrangement uses TRBV7-2 and TRBJ2-3; D gene unclear. Trimming took 3 bases from V and 4 from J, leaving 5 bases between them. The CDR3 totals 12 residues. Germline CDR1 and CDR2: SGHTA and FQGNSA. The chain's CDR3 is CASSFFPDTQYF. CDR3 nucleotide sequence: TGTGCCAGCAGCTTCTTCCCAGATACGCAGTATTTT.

Only one count was recorded for this clonotype. A junction boundary mismatches the germline segment, possibly from a read error. The chain couples TRBV20-1 to TRBJ2-3; TRBD2 matches 12 bases. Germline CDR1 is DFQATT and CDR2 is SNEGSKA (reference sequence). The CDR3 contains 15 residues. CDR3 nucleotide sequence: TGCTGTGCTCCGACTAGCGGGAGAGGCACAGATACGCAGTATTTT. Protein: CCAPTSGRGTDTQYF.

The chain uses TRBV24-1 and TRBJ2-5; D not certain. The CDR3 extends over 14 amino acids. The germline CDR1 and CDR2 sequences are KGHDR and SFDVKD. Trimming took 4 bases from V and 1 from J, leaving 9 bases between them. The CDR3, as DNA: TGTGCCACCAGTGACTACGGACCCCAAGAGACCCAGTACTTC. As protein: CATSDYGPQETQYF.

This clonotype was counted many times. The chain couples TRBV18 to TRBJ2-5; no firm D call. The CDR3 totals 16 residues. Trimming took off 0 bases at V and 1 base at J, with 12 bases between the two ends. Germline V CDR1 and CDR2: KGHSH, LQKENI. CDR3 in amino acids: CASSPPAPWAQETQYF. The CDR3 DNA reads TGTGCCAGCTCACCACCGGCACCCTGGGCCCAAGAGACCCAGTACTTC. The whole variable domain, filled in from reference TRBV18 and TRBJ2-5, reads NAGVMQNPRHLVRRRGQEARLRCSPMKGHSHVYWYRQLPEEGLKFMVYLQKENIIDESGMPKERFSAEFPKEGPSILRIQQVVRGDSAAYFCASSPPAPWAQETQYFGPGTRLLVL.

This clonotype was seen a handful of times. The CDR3 loop is CSVEREFYEQYF. As DNA, the CDR3 is TGCAGTGTAGAGCGGGAGTTCTACGAGCAGTACTTC. The rearrangement links TRBV20-1 to TRBJ2-7, with 8 bases matching TRBD2. CDR1 and CDR2 (germline): DFQATT, SNEGSKA (reference sequence). This CDR3 region has 12 residues. V was pared by 7 bases and J by 3 bases, with 5 bases of the junction left unmatched.

This chain uses TRBV27 with TRBJ2-5; D may correspond to TRBD1 or TRBD2 (5 bases each). This CDR3 spans 15 amino acids. Germline V gene lookup returns CDR1 MNHEY and CDR2 SMNVEV (reference sequence). V was shortened by 7 bases and J by 4 bases, with 19 bases between the two germline ends. The CDR3 sequence is CASTAPRERGETQYF. As DNA, the CDR3 is TGTGCCAGCACCGCGCCGAGGGAGAGGGGAGAGACCCAGTACTTC.

This clonotype was counted a few times. The genes are TRBV29-1 and TRBJ1-2; no firm D call. V lost 8 bases to trimming and J lost 0 bases, with 13 bases between them. There are 13 residues in the CDR3. Looked up from germline, CDR1 is SQVTM and CDR2 is ANQGSEA. The DNA of the CDR3 is TGCAGCTCTCTTTCCGGGACTAACTATGGCTACACCTTC. It codes for CSSLSGTNYGYTF.

The chain recombines TRBV7-2 with TRBJ2-5; 10 nucleotides align to TRBD1. Germline V CDR1 and CDR2: SGHTA, FQGNSA. The CDR3 extends over 15 amino acids. V lost 0 bases, J lost 4 bases, and 2 bases stayed unmatched. CDR3 amino acids: CASSLAGQGRETQYF. CDR3 in DNA: TGTGCCAGCAGCTTAGCGGGACAGGGGAGAGAGACCCAGTACTTC.

This rearrangement joins TRBV4-3 to TRBJ2-7; D call uncertain. Germline V gene lookup returns CDR1 LGHNA and CDR2 YSLEER. The CDR3 length is 15 residues. Trimming pared 4 bases from V and 2 bases from J, leaving 15 bases between. CDR3 region: CASSRDIQSPYEQYF. CDR3 sequence (DNA): TGCGCCAGCAGCCGAGACATTCAGTCCCCCTACGAGCAGTACTTC.

This clonotype was seen a few times. The rearrangement uses TRBV27 and TRBJ1-1, with D maybe TRBD1 (6 bases). Germline V gene data show CDR1 as MNHEY and CDR2 as SMNVEV (reference sequence). V shed 7 bases and J shed 5 bases, with 14 bases lying between them. The CDR3 consists of 13 residues. In DNA, the CDR3 is TGTGCCAGCAAACAACAGGGTGGAACTGAAGCTTTCTTT. This gives the protein CASKQQGGTEAFF.

This clonotype was detected ten times or more. The CDR3 region is CASSQSYEQYF. CDR3 bases: TGTGCCAGCAGCCAGTCCTACGAGCAGTACTTC. The chain recombines TRBV3-1 with TRBJ2-7; D remains ambiguous. The CDR3 consists of 11 residues. V was trimmed by 3 bases and J by 1 base, leaving 1 base between them. Germline V gives CDR1 LGHDT, CDR2 YNNKEL (reference sequence).

This clonotype occurred a few times. The chain carries TRBV5-1 and TRBJ1-1; D unclear. Per germline, CDR1 SGHRS and CDR2 YFSETQ. V was trimmed by 6 bases and J by 2 bases, leaving 14 bases between them. The CDR3 spans 14 residues. CDR3 nucleotides: TGCGCCAGCATCCTAGGGCCGGGCAACACTGAAGCTTTCTTT. As protein: CASILGPGNTEAFF.

This chain joins TRBV11-2 and TRBJ2-1; 10 nucleotides line up with TRBD1. V dropped 5 bases and J dropped 2; count of bases not matched to a gene: 9. Germline CDR1 SGHAT, CDR2 FQNNGV. The CDR3 covers 17 residues. The CDR3 region is CASSRKIGTGAYNEQFF. In nucleotides, the CDR3 is TGTGCCAGCAGCCGAAAAATCGGGACAGGGGCCTACAATGAGCAGTTCTTC.